This T cell receptor beta chain was obtained from a study of cytotoxic CD8 clonotypes in ibrutinib-treated CLL. On the study more broadly: Across the patients, approximately ten were relapsed/refractory, roughly 15 treatment-naive and approximately 17 IGHV unmutated. The average sample held roughly 250,000 productive templates and 87,000 or so productive rearrangements.

Study outcomes and limitations: Measured clonality at baseline was greater than in age-matched healthy donors and tracked with circulating CD8+ T-cell counts. The clonality rise at ibrutinib response reflected private clonotype expansion.

As concerns this clone: The antigen is undetermined.

Method: immunoSEQ multiplex PCR; TCRdb's copy keeps in-frame clones and lacks some. This sample has tens of thousands of clones, with roughly 65% found just once. Between the trimmed V and J ends, which lost 9 bases and 4 bases, there was a span of 20 bases. CDR1 is LNHDA, CDR2 SQIVND, per germline (reference sequence). The CDR3 covers 15 residues. V and J are TRBV19 and TRBJ2-3, with D uncertain. The TCR comes from a human donor with chronic lymphocytic leukemia. The specimen comprised PBMCs, sampled after 24 months of ibrutinib treatment. CDR3 amino acids: CASRHGQGRPDTQYF. The CDR3 DNA reads as TGTGCCAGCCGTCACGGCCAAGGAAGACCAGATACGCAGTATTTT.